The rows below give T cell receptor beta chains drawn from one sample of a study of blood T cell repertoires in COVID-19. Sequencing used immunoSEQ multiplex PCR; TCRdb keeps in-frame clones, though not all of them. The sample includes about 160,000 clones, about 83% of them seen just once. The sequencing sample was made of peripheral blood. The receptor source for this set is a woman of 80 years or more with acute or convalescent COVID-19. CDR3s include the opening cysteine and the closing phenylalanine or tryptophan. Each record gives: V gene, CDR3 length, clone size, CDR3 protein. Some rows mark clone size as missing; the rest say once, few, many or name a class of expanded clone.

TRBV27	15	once	CASSLGQGLYNEQFF
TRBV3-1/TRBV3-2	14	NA	CASSQGARIYGYTF
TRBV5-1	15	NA	CASIATGNPGETQYF
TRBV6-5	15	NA	CASRQRGTGTEKLFF
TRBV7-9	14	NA	CASSLAQANYGYTF
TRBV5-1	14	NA	CASSRQGAGEKLFF
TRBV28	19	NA	CASSPSSGVGPIAKNIQYF
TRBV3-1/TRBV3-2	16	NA	CASSQESLAGANEQFF
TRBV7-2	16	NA	CASSNPWTSGRVEQFF
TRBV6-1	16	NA	CASSDLRGGNYNEQFF
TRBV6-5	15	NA	CASRHRQGGREKLFF
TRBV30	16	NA	CAWSSFDRSMNTEAFF
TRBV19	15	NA	CASSLGQGEVYEQYF
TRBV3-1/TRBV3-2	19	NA	CASSRNLLAGGPGRKTQYF
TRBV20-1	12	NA	CSASSGDQPQHF
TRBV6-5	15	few	CASSSGIFTDYGYTF
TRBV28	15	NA	CASSPGGGWNQPQHF
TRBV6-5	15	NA	CASTSGLAGPYEQYF
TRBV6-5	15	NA	CASSYSKQGIYGYTF
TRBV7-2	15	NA	CASTLRWGRDYGYTF
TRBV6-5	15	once	CASSYIGLLQETQYF
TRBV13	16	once	CASSLYQGSYNSPLHF
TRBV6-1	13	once	CASSEPGRYGYTF